A single sample is the source of the 18 T cell receptor beta chains below, sequenced in a study of T cell repertoires in cytomegalovirus infection. TCRdb analysed the reads with MiXCR anew, one entry per CDR3 protein. The data hold hundreds of thousands of distinct CDR3 sequences, with more than 20% observed a single time. Sequenced material: CD8+ T cells from PBMCs. These receptors were collected from a human donor in good health (CMV status not recorded). Some clones in this sample may be carry-over from other donors' samples.

In this sample, this clonotype turned up many times. The CDR3 region is CSARLAGDTGELFF. In DNA form, the CDR3 reads TGCAGTGCTAGACTAGCGGGGGACACCGGGGAGCTGTTTTTT. The gene calls are TRBV20-1 and TRBJ2-2; 10 bases fit TRBD2. Germline V gene lookup returns CDR1 DFQATT and CDR2 SNEGSKA (reference sequence). Trimming removed 2 bases from V and 3 bases from J; junction bases left unmatched: 0. The CDR3 has 14 residues.

The chain links TRBV7-2 to TRBJ2-7, with D perhaps TRBD2 (5 bases). Germline CDR1 is SGHTA and CDR2 is FQGNSA. V gave up 5 bases and J gave up 2 bases, with 13 bases separating them. CDR3 size: 14 residues. CDR3 loop: CASSHTDYTYEQYF. In DNA, the CDR3 is TGTGCCAGCAGCCACACCGACTACACCTACGAGCAGTACTTC.

This clonotype was counted a few times. The genes are TRBV5-6 and TRBJ2-7; the D gene is possibly TRBD2 (6 bases). This CDR3 is 14 amino acids long. With 0 bases removed from V and 3 bases from J, the gap between germline ends came to 10 bases. Per the germline V gene, CDR1 is SGHDT and CDR2 is YYEEEE. The CDR3 is CASSLVGSGYEQYV. DNA for the CDR3: TGTGCCAGCAGCTTGGTTGGTAGCGGCTACGAGCAGTACGTC.

In its sample, this clonotype was seen many times. The gene calls are TRBV20-1 and TRBJ2-7, with D perhaps TRBD1 (6 bases). The CDR3 is 15 residues long. Per germline, CDR1 DFQATT and CDR2 SNEGSKA (reference sequence). Trimming stripped 0 bases from V and 1 base from J, with 13 bases between. CDR3 DNA sequence: TGCAGTGCTAGAGATGGTACAGGGTCGTCCTACGAGCAGTACGTC. Translation: CSARDGTGSSYEQYV.

The V call is TRBV20-1, the J call TRBJ2-1; D call uncertain. CDR3 length equals 14 residues. Trimming took off 6 bases at V and 1 base at J, with 13 bases between the two ends. CDR1 and CDR2 from the germline V gene are DFQATT and SNEGSKA (reference sequence). The CDR3 nucleotides are TGCAGTGCACCACAGAAGGAATCCTACAATGAGCAGTTCTTC. Translation: CSAPQKESYNEQFF.

This clonotype turned up a few times. The genes are TRBV19 and TRBJ1-1; possibly TRBD1 for D (5 bases). Trimming shortened V by 5 bases and J by 4 bases, and 14 bases separated the two germline ends. The CDR3 runs to 14 residues. Germline V gene data show CDR1 as LNHDA and CDR2 as SQIVND (reference sequence). CDR3 sequence (DNA): TGTGCCAGTAGTGGGGGACGGTCCTTCACTGAAGCTTTCTTT. This translates into CASSGGRSFTEAFF.

The genes are TRBV27 and TRBJ2-3; tentatively, D is TRBD2 (5 bases). The germline V gene encodes CDR1 MNHEY and CDR2 SMNVEV (reference sequence). The length of the CDR3 is 15 residues. Trimming removed 5 bases at V and 3 bases at J, with 15 bases between. CDR3 sequence reads: CASSLAASRTDTQYF. CDR3 sequence (DNA): TGTGCCAGCAGTCTAGCCGCCTCTCGAACAGATACGCAGTATTTT.

The chain recombines TRBV9 with TRBJ2-5; D remains unclear. This CDR3 spans 15 amino acids. From germline, CDR1 is SGDLS and CDR2 YYNGEE. Trimming removed 4 bases from V and 3 bases from J, with 16 bases in between. Here the CDR3 reads CASSPYFTLKETQYF. DNA for the CDR3: TGTGCCAGCAGCCCATACTTCACCCTCAAAGAGACCCAGTACTTC.

This clonotype was detected a few times. The chain employs TRBV10-3 and TRBJ1-1, with a weak D call TRBD1 (6 bases). In germline, CDR1 is ENHRY, CDR2 SYGVKD. The CDR3 consists of 16 residues. V was shortened by 11 bases and J by 0 bases, with 22 bases between the two germline ends. The CDR3 is CASGGGLEEVNTEAFF. DNA of the CDR3: TGTGCCTCCGGGGGGGGGCTCGAGGAAGTGAACACTGAAGCTTTCTTT.

This sequence joins TRBV27 and TRBJ1-1, with D tentatively TRBD1 (5 bases). This CDR3 spans 15 amino acids. Per germline, CDR1 MNHEY and CDR2 SMNVEV (reference sequence). V dropped 3 bases and J dropped 4 bases, with 15 bases sitting between them. The CDR3 here is CASSFGVQGVTEAFF. DNA for the CDR3: TGTGCCAGCAGTTTTGGGGTTCAGGGAGTCACTGAAGCTTTCTTT.

This clonotype was observed at least ten times. J is TRBJ2-2 and V is TRBV28; 8 nucleotides line up with TRBD1. Germline-derived CDR1 and CDR2 are MDHEN and SYDVKM. The J segment lost 7 bases and the V segment lost 7 bases, leaving 8 bases of the junction unmatched. The CDR3 spans 14 residues. The CDR3 protein is CASTPGQANGELFF. The CDR3 DNA reads as TGTGCCAGCACCCCGGGACAGGCCAACGGGGAGCTGTTTTTT.

The CDR3 DNA reads TGTGCCATAGGAGCAGGGTTCGACCAGCCCCAGCATTTT. Amino acid sequence: CAIGAGFDQPQHF. The chain recombines TRBV27 with TRBJ1-5, with a tentative D call TRBD1 (5 bases). Germline V gene data show CDR1 as MNHEY and CDR2 as SMNVEV (reference sequence). This CDR3 has 13 residues. Trimming took off 10 bases at V and 7 bases at J, with 17 bases between the two ends.

This clonotype was observed at least ten times. The chain recombines TRBV7-8 with TRBJ2-2, with no clear D. The V end lost 1 base, the J end lost 8 bases, and 11 bases lay between the germline ends. Germline V lookup: CDR1 SGHVS, CDR2 FQNEAQ. CDR3 length: 14 residues. The CDR3 reads CASSLEYGLGELFF. For the CDR3, the DNA is TGTGCCAGCAGCTTAGAGTACGGGCTAGGGGAGCTGTTTTTT.

V usage is TRBV5-6 and J usage is TRBJ2-2, with D possibly matching TRBD1 (5 bases). The CDR3 contains 16 residues. Germline V gives CDR1 SGHDT, CDR2 YYEEEE. V was clipped by 1 base and J by 6 bases, with 16 bases between them. The CDR3 loop is CASSLMVGLGAGELFF. The CDR3 DNA is TGTGCCAGCAGCTTGATGGTGGGGCTAGGCGCCGGGGAGCTGTTTTTT.

The chain employs TRBV14 and TRBJ2-5, with D perhaps matching TRBD1 (6 bases). The germline gives CDR1 SGHDN, CDR2 FVKESK. Trimming removed 4 bases at V and 0 bases at J, with 9 bases between. This CDR3 spans 14 amino acids. The CDR3 DNA sequence: TGTGCCAGCAGCCCTTGGACAGACCAAGAGACCCAGTACTTC. Amino acid sequence: CASSPWTDQETQYF.

This clonotype was recorded at least ten times. The chain couples TRBV7-2 to TRBJ1-1; D perhaps matches TRBD1 (6 bases). CDR3 length: 15 amino acids. With 3 bases removed from V and 1 base from J, the gap between germline ends came to 12 bases. Germline CDR1 and CDR2: SGHTA and FQGNSA. This CDR3 is CASSFWTDPNTEAFF. Here the CDR3 DNA reads TGTGCCAGCAGCTTCTGGACAGATCCGAACACTGAAGCTTTCTTT.

There are many counts of this clonotype. This chain links TRBV7-2 with TRBJ2-2; D call uncertain. With 1 base removed from V and 5 bases from J, the gap between germline ends came to 8 bases. This CDR3 is 14 amino acids long. Germline CDR1 and CDR2: SGHTA and FQGNSA. In DNA form, the CDR3 reads TGTGCCAGCAGCTTAGGGCAGCAAACCGGGGAGCTGTTTTTT. Amino acid sequence: CASSLGQQTGELFF.

The chain couples TRBV6-1 to TRBJ1-1; 7 bases map to TRBD1. The CDR3 covers 16 residues. Germline loops: CDR1 MNHNS, CDR2 SASEGT. The V gene end was trimmed by 6 bases and the J gene end by 5 bases; junction bases not matched to a gene: 15. The DNA for the CDR3 is TGTGCCAGCAGCTCAGACAGGGTAGCACCAGGGACTGAAGCTTTCTTT. Translated: CASSSDRVAPGTEAFF.